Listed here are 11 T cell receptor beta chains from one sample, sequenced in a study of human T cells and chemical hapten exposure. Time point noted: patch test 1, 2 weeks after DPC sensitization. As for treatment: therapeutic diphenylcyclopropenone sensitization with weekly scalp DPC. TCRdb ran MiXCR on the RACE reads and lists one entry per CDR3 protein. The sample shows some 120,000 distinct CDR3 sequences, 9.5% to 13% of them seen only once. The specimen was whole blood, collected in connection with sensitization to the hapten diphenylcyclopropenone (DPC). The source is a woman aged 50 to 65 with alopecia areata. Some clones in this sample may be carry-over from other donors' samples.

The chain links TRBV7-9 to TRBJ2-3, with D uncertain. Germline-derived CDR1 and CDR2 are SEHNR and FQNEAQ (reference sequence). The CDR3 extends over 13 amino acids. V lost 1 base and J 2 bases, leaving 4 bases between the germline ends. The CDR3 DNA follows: TGTGCCAGCAGCTTAGTAGTCACAGATACGCAGTATTTT. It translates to CASSLVVTDTQYF.

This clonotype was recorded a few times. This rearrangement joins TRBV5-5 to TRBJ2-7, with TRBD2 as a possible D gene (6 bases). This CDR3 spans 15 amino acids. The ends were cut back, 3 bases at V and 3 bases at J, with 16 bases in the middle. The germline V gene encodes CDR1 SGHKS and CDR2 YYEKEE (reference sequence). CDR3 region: CASSSVLPGDYEQYF. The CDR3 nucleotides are TGTGCCAGCAGCTCTGTTCTGCCGGGGGACTACGAGCAGTACTTC. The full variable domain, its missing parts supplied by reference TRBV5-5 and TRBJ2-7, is DAGVTQSPTHLIKTRGQQVTLRCSPISGHKSVSWYQQVLGQGPQFIFQYYEKEERGRGNFPDRFSARQFPNYSSELNVNALLLGDSALYLCASSSVLPGDYEQYFGPGTRLTVT.

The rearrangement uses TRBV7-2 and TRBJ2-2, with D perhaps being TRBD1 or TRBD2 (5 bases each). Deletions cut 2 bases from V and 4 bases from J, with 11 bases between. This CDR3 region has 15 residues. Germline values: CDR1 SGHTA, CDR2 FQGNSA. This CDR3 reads CASSLRGRSTGELFF. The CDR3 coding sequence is TGTGCCAGCAGCTTAAGGGGACGGAGCACCGGGGAGCTGTTTTTT.

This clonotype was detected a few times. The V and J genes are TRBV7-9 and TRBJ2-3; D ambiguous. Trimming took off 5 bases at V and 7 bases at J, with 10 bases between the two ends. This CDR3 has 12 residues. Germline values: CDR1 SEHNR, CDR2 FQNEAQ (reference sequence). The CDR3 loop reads CASSQADYTQYF. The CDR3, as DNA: TGTGCCAGCAGCCAGGCGGATTATACGCAGTATTTT.

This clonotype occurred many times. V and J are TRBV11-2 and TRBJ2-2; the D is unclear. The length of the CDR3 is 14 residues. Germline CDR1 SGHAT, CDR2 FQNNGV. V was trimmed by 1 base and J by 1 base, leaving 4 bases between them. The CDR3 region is CASSLARNTGELFF. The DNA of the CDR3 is TGTGCCAGCAGCTTAGCGAGGAACACCGGGGAGCTGTTTTTT.

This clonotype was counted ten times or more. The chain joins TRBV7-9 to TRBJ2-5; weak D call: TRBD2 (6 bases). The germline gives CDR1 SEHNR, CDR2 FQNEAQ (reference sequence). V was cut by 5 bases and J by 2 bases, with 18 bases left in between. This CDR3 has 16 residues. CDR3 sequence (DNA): TGTGCCAGCAGCCCGAGGTCGGGGGAGCCACAAGAGACCCAGTACTTC. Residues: CASSPRSGEPQETQYF.

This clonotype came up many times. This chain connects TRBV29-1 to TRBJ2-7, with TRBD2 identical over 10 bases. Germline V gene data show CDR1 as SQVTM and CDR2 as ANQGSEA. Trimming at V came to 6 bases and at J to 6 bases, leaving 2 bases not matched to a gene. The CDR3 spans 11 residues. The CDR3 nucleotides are TGCAGCGTCAGGACTAGCGGCGAGCAGTACTTC. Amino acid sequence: CSVRTSGEQYF.

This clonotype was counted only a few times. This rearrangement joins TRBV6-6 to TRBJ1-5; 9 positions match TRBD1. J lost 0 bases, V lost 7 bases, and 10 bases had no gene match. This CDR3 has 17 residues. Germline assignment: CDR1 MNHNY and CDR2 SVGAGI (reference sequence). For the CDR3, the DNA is TGTGCCAGCACCATTGCGGGGACAGGGTATAGCAATCAGCCCCAGCATTTT. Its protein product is CASTIAGTGYSNQPQHF.

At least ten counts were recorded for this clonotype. The CDR3 DNA follows: TGTGCCAGCAGTTACTTCCTGACTAGTTGGGAGCAGTACTTC. Translated: CASSYFLTSWEQYF. The chain employs TRBV6-5 and TRBJ2-7; D may be TRBD2 (6 bases). This CDR3 has 14 amino acids. Trimming removed 1 base from V and 7 bases from J, with 14 bases in between. Germline V gene sequence: CDR1 MNHEY, CDR2 SVGAGI.

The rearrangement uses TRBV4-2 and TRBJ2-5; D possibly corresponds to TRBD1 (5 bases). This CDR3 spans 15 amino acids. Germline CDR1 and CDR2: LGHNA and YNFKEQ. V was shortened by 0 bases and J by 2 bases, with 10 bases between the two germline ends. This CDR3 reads CASSQDYKGQETQYF. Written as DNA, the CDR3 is TGTGCCAGCAGCCAAGACTACAAGGGGCAAGAGACCCAGTACTTC.

CDR3: CATQRGDGGSLTEQYF. The DNA for the CDR3 is TGTGCCACCCAAAGGGGGGACGGCGGGAGTCTTACCGAGCAGTACTTC. The chain joins TRBV12-3 or TRBV12-4 to TRBJ2-7; tentative D call: TRBD2 (7 bases). The CDR3 spans 16 residues. V shed 10 bases and J shed 6 bases, with 28 bases lying between them.